One and the same sample provided the 26 T cell receptor beta chains below, sequenced in a study of blood T cell repertoires in COVID-19. Generated by immunoSEQ multiplex PCR, the TCRdb table keeps only in-frame clones and is missing some. Of about 87,000 clones in the sample, 80% to 90% were seen once. The sequenced material came from peripheral blood. The source of these receptors is a man at least 80 years old with acute or convalescent COVID-19.

The chain recombines TRBV5-1 with TRBJ1-1; D not certain. Trimming took 2 bases from V and 1 from J, leaving 9 bases between them. This CDR3 is 14 amino acids long. CDR1 is SGHRS, CDR2 YFSETQ, per germline. In DNA form, the CDR3 reads TGCGCCAGCAGCTTCACGGGAACGAACACTGAAGCTTTCTTT. Translated: CASSFTGTNTEAFF.

This rearrangement joins TRBV19 to TRBJ2-1; 11 bases match TRBD2. Germline CDR1 LNHDA, CDR2 SQIVND (reference sequence). Germline trimming cut 2 bases from V and 2 bases from J; bases unmatched to any gene: 8. The CDR3 has 18 residues. The CDR3 loop reads CASSIRDRLAGPYNEQFF. The CDR3 DNA sequence: TGTGCCAGTAGTATACGGGACAGACTAGCGGGGCCCTACAATGAGCAGTTCTTC. The complete variable domain, with remaining parts taken from reference TRBV19 and TRBJ2-1, reads DGGITQSPKYLFRKEGQNVTLSCEQNLNHDAMYWYRQDPGQGLRLIYYSQIVNDFQKGDIAEGYSVSREKKESFPLTVTSAQKNPTAFYLCASSIRDRLAGPYNEQFFGPGTRLTVL.

This rearrangement joins TRBV7-9 to TRBJ2-1; weak D call: TRBD1 (5 bases). Germline V gene lookup returns CDR1 SEHNR and CDR2 FQNEAQ (reference sequence). With 4 bases removed from V and 8 bases from J, the gap between germline ends came to 15 bases. The CDR3 is 14 residues long. CDR3 DNA sequence: TGTGCCAGCAGCTCTGGTGGGGAAGGGGATGAGCAGTTCTTC. The encoded protein is CASSSGGEGDEQFF. Based on the CDR3 plus reference TRBV7-9 and TRBJ2-1, the full variable domain is DTGVSQNPRHKITKRGQNVTFRCDPISEHNRLYWYRQTLGQGPEFLTYFQNEAQLEKSRLLSDRFSAERPKGSFSTLEIQRTEQGDSAMYLCASSSGGEGDEQFFGPGTRLTVL.

The gene calls are TRBV7-2 and TRBJ2-1; possibly TRBD2 for D (5 bases). The V end was cut by 9 bases, the J end by 0 bases, with 18 bases between. The CDR3 totals 16 residues. Per the germline V gene, CDR1 is SGHTA and CDR2 is FQGNSA. The CDR3 coding sequence is TGTGCCAGTAAGCTTAGGGCGGGCCTCTCCTACAATGAGCAGTTCTTC. Its protein is CASKLRAGLSYNEQFF.

The V gene is TRBV28, the J gene TRBJ1-4, with D possibly matching TRBD1 (5 bases). CDR1 and CDR2 from the germline V gene are MDHEN and SYDVKM. This CDR3 spans 13 amino acids. The germline V and J ends were trimmed by 8 bases and 4 bases, with 11 bases remaining between them. The CDR3 DNA reads as TGTGCCAGCGTAGACAGAAATAATGAAAAACTGTTTTTT. Its protein product is CASVDRNNEKLFF.

The chain combines TRBV19 with TRBJ1-4; perhaps TRBD1 as D (5 bases). CDR1 and CDR2 (germline): LNHDA, SQIVND (reference sequence). Trimming cost V 2 bases and J 5 bases, with 12 bases left between them. The CDR3 has 15 amino acids. DNA of the CDR3: TGTGCCAGTAGTATACTAGGGGCCCGAAATGAAAAACTGTTTTTT. This encodes CASSILGARNEKLFF.

This clone was found once. This chain uses TRBV5-1 with TRBJ1-1; D is undetermined. Germline V gene lookup returns CDR1 SGHRS and CDR2 YFSETQ. Trimming cost V 6 bases and J 3 bases, with 12 bases left between them. This CDR3 region has 13 residues. The CDR3 nucleotides read TGCGCCAGCAATTTGATGGAGGACACTGAAGCTTTCTTT. This codes for CASNLMEDTEAFF.

This clone was found once. The V gene is TRBV24-1, the J gene TRBJ2-3; 9 bases agree with TRBD2. This CDR3 region has 16 residues. V was pared by 1 base and J by 3 bases, with 4 bases of the junction left unmatched. The germline V gene has CDR1 KGHDR and CDR2 SFDVKD. The CDR3 nucleotides read TGTGCCACCAGTGATTTTGGCGGGGGGGCGACAGATACGCAGTATTTT. Amino acid sequence: CATSDFGGGATDTQYF.

This chain uses TRBV18 with TRBJ1-2, with D possibly being TRBD1 (5 bases). Per germline, CDR1 KGHSH and CDR2 LQKENI. V was shortened by 2 bases and J by 5 bases, with 18 bases between the two germline ends. The CDR3 totals 16 residues. CDR3 in amino acids: CASSPMPSLGDYGYTF. CDR3 nucleotide sequence: TGTGCCAGCTCACCAATGCCGAGTTTAGGGGATTATGGCTACACCTTC.

A few counts support this clone. This chain links TRBV4-1 with TRBJ1-2; 7 bases align to TRBD1. The J segment lost 8 bases and the V segment lost 3 bases, leaving 12 bases of the junction unmatched. CDR3 length: 15 residues. Germline V gene lookup returns CDR1 MGHRA and CDR2 YSYEKL. In nucleotides, the CDR3 is TGCGCCAGCAGCCAGCCCTCGCTAGGGGGCGGAGGCTACACCTTC. The encoded protein is CASSQPSLGGGGYTF.

This clone was seen only once. The chain carries TRBV6-5 and TRBJ1-3; D is unresolved. CDR3 length: 15 amino acids. The V end was cut by 6 bases, the J end by 4 bases, with 16 bases between. Germline V CDR1 and CDR2: MNHEY, SVGAGI. The CDR3 coding sequence is TGTGCCAGCAGACCCGAGCGGGCGTCGGGAAACACCATATATTTT. It translates to CASRPERASGNTIYF.

The chain combines TRBV6-2 or TRBV6-3 with TRBJ2-7, with D possibly matching TRBD1 (6 bases). Trimming left V 6 bases short and J 2 bases short, with 17 bases between. Germline V gene lookup returns CDR1 MNHEY and CDR2 SVGEGT. CDR3 length: 15 residues. CDR3 coding DNA: TGTGCCAGCAGCGCCCGGAACAGGGCACCCTACGAGCAGTACTTC. It is translated as CASSARNRAPYEQYF.

This sequence joins TRBV5-1 and TRBJ1-4; TRBD1 agrees at 7 bases. The CDR3 is 15 amino acids. From germline, CDR1 is SGHRS and CDR2 YFSETQ. The V segment lost 0 bases and the J segment 7 bases; nucleotides outside the gene matches: 6. The DNA of the CDR3 is TGCGCCAGCAGCTTGGAAGGGCAGGGGGGTGAAAAACTGTTTTTT. Protein product: CASSLEGQGGEKLFF.

This chain links TRBV24-1 with TRBJ1-2, with a weak D call TRBD1 (5 bases). In germline, CDR1 is KGHDR, CDR2 SFDVKD. The CDR3 has 14 amino acids. The ends were cut back, 1 base at V and 7 bases at J, with 12 bases in the middle. DNA for the CDR3: TGTGCCACCAGTGATTTTACGGGGGAAGGTGGCTACACCTTC. Encoded protein: CATSDFTGEGGYTF.

The chain joins TRBV10-2 to TRBJ2-4, with TRBD2 matching 12 bases. The germline V gene encodes CDR1 WSHSY and CDR2 SAAADI. The CDR3 is 19 amino acids. Unmatched junction bases numbered 12, after V lost 3 bases and J lost 3 bases. CDR3 protein: CASSDLAGGQSTYKNIQYF. CDR3 sequence (DNA): TGCGCCAGCAGTGATCTAGCGGGAGGGCAATCGACGTACAAAAACATTCAGTACTTC.

The CDR3 protein is CASSFGIQETQYF. In DNA, the CDR3 is TGTGCCAGCAGTTTCGGGATTCAAGAGACCCAGTACTTC. V is TRBV12-3 or TRBV12-4 and J is TRBJ2-5, with a tentative D call TRBD2 (5 bases). V lost 3 bases, J lost 2 bases, and 7 bases lay in between. The length of the CDR3 is 13 residues.

This chain links TRBV7-2 with TRBJ2-3, with TRBD2 as a possible D gene (6 bases). The germline V gene encodes CDR1 SGHTA and CDR2 FQGNSA. The CDR3 has 13 residues. V was pared by 6 bases and J by 2 bases, with 9 bases between. The CDR3 sequence: CASRRDFTDTQYF. In DNA form, the CDR3 reads TGTGCCAGCAGGCGGGACTTCACAGATACGCAGTATTTT.

The count of this clone is one. The chain has TRBV6-5 and TRBJ1-2; perhaps TRBD1 as D (6 bases). The CDR3 has 11 amino acids. CDR1 is MNHEY and CDR2 is SVGAGI in the germline V gene. Trimming pared 11 bases from V and 7 bases from J, leaving 14 bases between. In DNA, the CDR3 is TGTGCCTCCAGGGGCAAGGGTGGCTACACCTTC. Amino acid sequence: CASRGKGGYTF.

V gene TRBV7-2 combines with J gene TRBJ1-4; D unresolved. V was shortened by 4 bases and J by 4 bases, with 16 bases between the two germline ends. CDR3 length equals 16 residues. The germline V gene has CDR1 SGHTA and CDR2 FQGNSA. The CDR3, as DNA: TGTGCCAGCAGCTCCGGATCGGGATATAATAATGAAAAACTGTTTTTT. Amino acids: CASSSGSGYNNEKLFF. Looking up the rest from reference TRBV7-2 and TRBJ1-4 gives the full variable domain: GAGVSQSPSNKVTEKGKDVELRCDPISGHTALYWYRQSLGQGLEFLIYFQGNSAPDKSGLPSDRFSAERTGGSVSTLTIQRTQQEDSAVYLCASSSGSGYNNEKLFFGSGTQLSVL.

The chain combines TRBV11-2 with TRBJ1-5; D remains ambiguous. The length of the CDR3 is 12 residues. CDR1 and CDR2 from the germline V gene are SGHAT and FQNNGV. Between the trimmed V and J ends, which lost 0 bases and 7 bases, there was a span of 4 bases. The CDR3 DNA follows: TGTGCCAGCAGCTTAGAGGGCCAGCCCCAGCATTTT. Translation: CASSLEGQPQHF.

The chain carries TRBV28 and TRBJ2-2; tentatively, D is TRBD2 (7 bases). Germline V gene lookup returns CDR1 MDHEN and CDR2 SYDVKM. V was pared by 6 bases and J by 7 bases, with 12 bases between. The CDR3 has 13 amino acids. The CDR3: CASRGGGNGELFF. The CDR3 nucleotides are TGTGCCAGCAGGGGAGGGGGGAACGGGGAGCTGTTTTTT.

The chain employs TRBV7-8 and TRBJ2-7; TRBD2 matches 10 bases. The CDR3 consists of 15 residues. Losses at the gene ends were 1 base for V and 6 bases for J; bases not matched to a gene: 6. Germline V CDR1 and CDR2: SGHVS, FQNEAQ. The chain's CDR3 is CASSLVGLAGAEQYF. Here the CDR3 DNA reads TGTGCCAGCAGCTTAGTAGGGCTAGCGGGAGCCGAGCAGTACTTC.

The CDR3 region is CASSDLTNSPLHF. In nucleotides, the CDR3 is TGTGCCAGTAGCGACTTAACGAATTCACCCCTCCACTTT. The chain carries TRBV19 and TRBJ1-6, with D unresolved. V lost 6 bases and J lost 7, with 10 bases in between. There are 13 residues in the CDR3. Germline loops: CDR1 LNHDA, CDR2 SQIVND (reference sequence). The whole variable domain, filled in from reference TRBV19 and TRBJ1-6, reads DGGITQSPKYLFRKEGQNVTLSCEQNLNHDAMYWYRQDPGQGLRLIYYSQIVNDFQKGDIAEGYSVSREKKESFPLTVTSAQKNPTAFYLCASSDLTNSPLHFGNGTRLTVT.

The rearrangement links TRBV6-5 to TRBJ1-4; D may be TRBD1 (6 bases). The V gene's germline CDR1 is MNHEY and CDR2 SVGAGI. Trimming removed 8 bases at V and 7 bases at J, with 14 bases between. This CDR3 has 13 amino acids. The CDR3 region has the DNA TGTGCCAGCCGACAGGCTGGGGGTGAAAAACTGTTTTTT. It translates to CASRQAGGEKLFF.

The chain combines TRBV7-2 with TRBJ1-2; TRBD1 matches at 7 bases. Looked up from germline, CDR1 is SGHTA and CDR2 is FQGNSA. V was clipped by 5 bases and J by 3 bases; unmatched bases: 12. The CDR3 has 16 amino acids. CDR3 sequence reads: CASSDRGGRVYYGYTF. The DNA for the CDR3 is TGTGCCAGCAGCGACCGAGGGGGCAGGGTTTACTATGGCTACACCTTC.

CDR3 coding DNA: TGTGCCAGCAGTGAATCGGGTTGGGGCTACACCTTC. Translation: CASSESGWGYTF. V and J are TRBV6-1 and TRBJ1-2; D not resolved. Looked up from germline, CDR1 is MNHNS and CDR2 is SASEGT. Deletions cut 2 bases from V and 8 bases from J, with 9 bases between. The CDR3 spans 12 residues.